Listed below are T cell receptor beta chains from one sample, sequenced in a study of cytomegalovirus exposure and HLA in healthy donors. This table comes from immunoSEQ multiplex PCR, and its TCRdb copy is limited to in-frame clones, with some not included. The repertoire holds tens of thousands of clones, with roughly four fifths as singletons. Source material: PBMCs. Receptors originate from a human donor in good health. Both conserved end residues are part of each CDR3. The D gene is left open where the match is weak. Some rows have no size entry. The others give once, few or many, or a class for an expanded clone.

CASSDRGPAKNIQYF	TGTGCCAGCAGTGATAGGGGGCCGGCCAAAAACATTCAGTACTTC	NA	TRBJ2-4	TRBV2	TRBD1
CASSSITNPSGRANEQFF	TGCGCCAGCAGCTCCATAACCAACCCTAGCGGGAGGGCTAATGAGCAGTTCTTC	few	TRBJ2-1	TRBV5-1	TRBD2
CASSLRSGPYNEQFF	TGTGCCAGCAGCTTAAGAAGCGGACCTTACAATGAGCAGTTCTTC	NA	TRBJ2-1	TRBV7-3	NA
CASSPGQAYEQYF	TGCGCCAGCAGCCCGGGACAGGCCTACGAGCAGTACTTC	once	TRBJ2-7	TRBV4-3	TRBD1
CASSIVSGSSYEQYF	TGTGCCAGTAGTATAGTGAGCGGAAGCTCCTACGAGCAGTACTTC	NA	TRBJ2-7	TRBV19	NA
CASSQDHGQGIVTGANVLTF	TGCGCCAGCAGCCAAGATCATGGCCAGGGTATAGTTACTGGGGCCAACGTCCTGACTTTC	NA	TRBJ2-6	TRBV4-3	NA
CASSRTSGSEQFF	TGTGCCAGCAGTAGGACTAGCGGGAGTGAGCAGTTCTTC	NA	TRBJ2-1	TRBV6-5	TRBD2
CASSYPDHDNEQFF	TGTGCCAGCAGTTACCCAGATCATGACAATGAGCAGTTCTTC	NA	TRBJ2-1	TRBV5-4	NA
CSVEAAGGLGNTIYF	TGCAGCGTTGAAGCCGCAGGGGGCTTGGGAAACACCATATATTTT	few	TRBJ1-3	TRBV29-1	TRBD1
CASSVAGTSGGGLYNEQFF	TGTGCCAGCAGCGTAGCTGGGACTAGCGGAGGGGGGCTCTACAATGAGCAGTTCTTC	NA	TRBJ2-1	TRBV9	TRBD2
CASSVDLQQPQHF	TGTGCCAGCAGCGTAGACCTACAGCAGCCCCAGCATTTT	few	TRBJ1-5	TRBV9	NA
CASSFRQLNTEAFF	TGTGCCAGCAGCTTCCGACAGCTGAACACTGAAGCTTTCTTT	once	TRBJ1-1	TRBV11-2	NA
CASSPRTGTYLVF	TGTGCCAGCAGTCCACGGACAGGGACCTACCTTGTCTTC	NA	TRBJ1-2	TRBV27	TRBD1
CASSSPGQGAQGYTF	TGTGCCAGCTCATCCCCGGGACAGGGGGCGCAGGGCTACACCTTC	NA	TRBJ1-2	TRBV18	TRBD1
CASSYSGAGGLEQYF	TGTGCCAGCAGTTACTCGGGGGCAGGAGGCCTTGAGCAGTACTTC	NA	TRBJ2-7	TRBV6-6	NA
CASSLGLAGGGETQYF	TGTGCCAGCAGCTTAGGTCTAGCGGGAGGCGGGGAGACCCAGTACTTC	NA	TRBJ2-5	TRBV7-2	TRBD2
CASSWTSVSNEQFF	TGCGCCAGCAGCTGGACTAGCGTAAGCAATGAGCAGTTCTTC	NA	TRBJ2-1	TRBV5-1	TRBD2
CASSYSALNRAFF	TGTGCCAGCAGTTACTCTGCCCTCAATCGGGCTTTCTTT	NA	TRBJ1-1	TRBV6-5	NA
CAWSQGGGYTF	TGTGCCTGGAGTCAGGGAGGAGGCTACACCTTC	NA	TRBJ1-2	TRBV30	NA
CASSLSIGWEGTYEQYF	TGTGCCAGCAGTTTATCGATTGGATGGGAGGGGACCTACGAGCAGTACTTC	NA	TRBJ2-7	TRBV27	TRBD2